A single sample is the source of the 6 T cell receptor beta chains below, sequenced in a study of OX40 agonist ivuxolimab in advanced cancers. This table comes from immunoSEQ multiplex PCR, and its TCRdb copy is limited to in-frame clones, with some not included. The data hold about 35,000 clones, with around 84% observed a single time. The sequences come from CD4+ or CD8+ T cells sorted from blood, collected in a trial of the OX40 agonist ivuxolimab. These receptor sequences come from an adult with an advanced solid tumor such as melanoma, head and neck, liver or kidney cancer.

V is TRBV4-3 and J is TRBJ2-7; TRBD1 matches 8 bases. J gave up 0 bases and V 2 bases, and 12 bases lay outside the gene matches. The CDR3 totals 18 residues. Germline CDR1 reads LGHNA; CDR2 reads YSLEER. The DNA for the CDR3 is TGCGCCAGCAGCCAAAATCTAGGGAGACAGGGGAGCTCCTACGAGCAGTACTTC. Amino acid sequence: CASSQNLGRQGSSYEQYF.

CDR3 coding DNA: TGTGCCAGCAGCTTAGTGGGCAGCTCCTACGAGCAGTACTTC. As protein: CASSLVGSSYEQYF. The gene calls are TRBV7-9 and TRBJ2-7; D is uncertain. V was shortened by 1 base and J by 0 bases, with 7 bases between the two germline ends. The germline CDR1 and CDR2 sequences are SEHNR and FQNEAQ (reference sequence). The CDR3 length is 14 residues.

V and J are TRBV7-9 and TRBJ2-1, with 8 bases that match TRBD2. From germline, CDR1 is SEHNR and CDR2 FQNEAQ (reference sequence). The CDR3 is made up of 16 amino acids. Germline trimming cut 5 bases from V and 8 bases from J; bases unmatched to any gene: 14. The DNA of the CDR3 is TGTGCCAGCAGCCAGGGAACGGGAGGGAGATCTTATGAGCAGTTCTTC. This encodes CASSQGTGGRSYEQFF.

The chain recombines TRBV7-8 with TRBJ2-1; D is perhaps TRBD1 or TRBD2 (5 bases each). V lost 5 bases and J lost 8, with 19 bases in between. The CDR3 loop spans 15 amino acids. Per germline, CDR1 SGHVS and CDR2 FQNEAQ. CDR3 bases: TGTGCCAGCAGCACATCCGGGACCCGGGATCATGAGCAGTTCTTC. Translating gives CASSTSGTRDHEQFF.

J is TRBJ2-1 and V is TRBV28; TRBD2 matches 12 bases. This CDR3 comprises 18 residues. Germline V gene sequence: CDR1 MDHEN, CDR2 SYDVKM. V trimming: 6 bases; J trimming: 9 bases; junction bases outside the gene matches: 18. The CDR3: CASSPEIASGGAGREQFF. In DNA form, the CDR3 reads TGTGCCAGCAGCCCTGAAATTGCTAGCGGGGGGGCGGGACGTGAGCAGTTCTTC.

This clone was seen more than once but under ten times. The rearrangement joins TRBV7-8 to TRBJ2-3; 9 nucleotides agree with TRBD2. Germline assignment: CDR1 SGHVS and CDR2 FQNEAQ. The CDR3 runs to 16 residues. V was pared by 1 base and J by 2 bases, with 4 bases of the junction left unmatched. In DNA form, the CDR3 reads TGTGCCAGCAGCTTAGATAGCGGGAGAGTCACAGATACGCAGTATTTT. Translated: CASSLDSGRVTDTQYF.